The sequence of this TCR beta chain was determined in a study of blood T cell repertoires in COVID-19. Background on the study: The analysed material was cDNA or gDNA that came from T cells, B-cell-depleted T cells, or PBMCs.

This clone was detected once. CDR1 is MNHEY and CDR2 is SVGAGI in the germline V gene. The junction had 9 bases not matched to a gene; V was cut back by 7 bases and J by 8 bases. The CDR3 covers 13 residues. As handled by the study authors: Counts of nucleated cells, estimated from reference gene primer amplification, were obtained. Only in-frame clones appear in the TCRdb table, and some are missing; sequencing was by immunoSEQ multiplex PCR. From that table come the V and J calls and clone size; the DNA was used to work out D and trimming. The sample carries some 78,000 clones, about 89% recorded once.

The sequence was collected from a man aged 50 or older with active or convalescent COVID-19. The chain combines TRBV6-5 with TRBJ1-2; 8 bases align to TRBD1. The source material was peripheral blood. CDR3 residues: CASTPGGWGGYTF. The CDR3 coding sequence is TGTGCCAGCACTCCAGGGGGCTGGGGAGGCTACACCTTC.